The 15 T cell receptor beta chains reported below all come from one sample, sequenced in a study of blood T cell repertoires in COVID-19. The table came from immunoSEQ multiplex PCR; TCRdb's copy has only in-frame clones and leaves some out. Of around 84,000 clones in the sample, 65% to 85% were seen once. Sequences were obtained from peripheral blood. Receptors were obtained from an elderly man with active or convalescent COVID-19.

V usage is TRBV18 and J usage is TRBJ1-1; D call uncertain. V dropped 6 bases and J dropped 8 bases, with 16 bases sitting between them. The CDR3 is 13 residues long. Germline V gene data show CDR1 as KGHSH and CDR2 as LQKENI. The CDR3 loop is CASSPLRTSEAFF. The CDR3 nucleotides are TGTGCCAGCTCGCCCCTTAGGACTTCGGAAGCTTTCTTT. Combining the CDR3 with reference TRBV18 and TRBJ1-1 gives the whole variable domain NAGVMQNPRHLVRRRGQEARLRCSPMKGHSHVYWYRQLPEEGLKFMVYLQKENIIDESGMPKERFSAEFPKEGPSILRIQQVVRGDSAAYFCASSPLRTSEAFFGQGTRLTVV.

The chain recombines TRBV10-3 with TRBJ1-6, with 7 bases aligning to TRBD1. CDR1 is ENHRY and CDR2 is SYGVKD in the germline V gene. The V and J ends lost 6 bases and 7 bases, in that order; junction bases with no gene match: 0. This CDR3 has 12 amino acids. CDR3 protein: CAIRTGNSPLHF. DNA for the CDR3: TGTGCCATCAGGACAGGGAATTCACCCCTCCACTTT.

The chain uses TRBV19 and TRBJ1-1; D may be TRBD1 (5 bases). The CDR3 sequence is 12 residues long. The germline V gene encodes CDR1 LNHDA and CDR2 SQIVND (reference sequence). V was clipped by 5 bases and J by 7 bases, with 11 bases between them. CDR3 sequence reads: CASSRGRSEAFF. Written as DNA, the CDR3 is TGTGCCAGTAGTCGGGGGAGGAGTGAAGCTTTCTTT.

The chain combines TRBV7-8 with TRBJ1-1; D is unresolved. Per the germline V gene, CDR1 is SGHVS and CDR2 is FQNEAQ. V was cut by 6 bases and J by 7 bases, with 15 bases left in between. This CDR3 spans 13 amino acids. CDR3 amino acids: CASRAGQAHEAFF. The CDR3 DNA is TGTGCCAGCAGGGCAGGCCAGGCCCATGAAGCTTTCTTT.

The gene calls are TRBV28 and TRBJ2-7; D is possibly TRBD2 (5 bases). The germline gives CDR1 MDHEN, CDR2 SYDVKM. Trimming stripped 8 bases from V and 3 bases from J, with 14 bases between. The CDR3 extends over 13 amino acids. CDR3: CASLDSKIYEQYF. The CDR3 nucleotides read TGTGCCAGCTTGGACTCGAAAATCTACGAGCAGTACTTC.

V gene TRBV7-2 combines with J gene TRBJ2-3; 8 nucleotides line up with TRBD2. This CDR3 region has 17 residues. Germline CDR1 is SGHTA and CDR2 is FQGNSA. V gave up 3 bases and J gave up 1 base; unmatched junction bases: 9. The CDR3 DNA is TGTGCCAGCAGCTTTTTGACCGCGGGGGGAGGCACAGATACGCAGTATTTT. It is translated as CASSFLTAGGGTDTQYF.

The V and J genes are TRBV5-1 and TRBJ1-2, with D possibly being TRBD1 (6 bases). Germline V lookup: CDR1 SGHRS, CDR2 YFSETQ. The CDR3 consists of 14 residues. The ends were cut back, 2 bases at V and 6 bases at J, with 14 bases in the middle. CDR3: CASSFLGARDGYTF. In nucleotides, the CDR3 is TGCGCCAGCAGCTTTTTGGGGGCCAGGGATGGCTACACCTTC.

The V call is TRBV7-6, the J call TRBJ2-1, with D possibly TRBD2 on 6 matching bases. Germline V CDR1 and CDR2: SGHVS, FNYEAQ. Trimming cost V 2 bases and J 7 bases, with 21 bases left between them. CDR3 length: 17 residues. In DNA form, the CDR3 reads TGTGCCAGCAGCTTACGGTTGGCGGGGCGTCGGCTTAATGAGCAGTTCTTC. It is translated as CASSLRLAGRRLNEQFF.

The V gene is TRBV11-2, the J gene TRBJ2-2; tentative D call: TRBD2 (5 bases). Between the trimmed V and J ends, which lost 7 bases and 8 bases, there was a span of 17 bases. This CDR3 contains 14 residues. CDR1 SGHAT and CDR2 FQNNGV come from the germline V gene. Here the CDR3 DNA reads TGTGCCAGCACCCCCCTACTAGTAGCGGGGGAGCTGTTTTTT. Protein sequence: CASTPLLVAGELFF.

This clone was picked up many times. The rearrangement uses TRBV30 and TRBJ1-1, with no clear D. This CDR3 contains 13 residues. Deletions cut 0 bases from V and 4 bases from J, with 9 bases between. The germline V gene has CDR1 GTSNPN and CDR2 SVGIG (reference sequence). This CDR3 is CAWSVESGTEAFF. As DNA, the CDR3 is TGTGCCTGGAGTGTAGAGAGCGGCACTGAAGCTTTCTTT.

The J gene is TRBJ1-2, the V gene TRBV3-1 (or the pseudogene TRBV3-2), with 7 bases matching TRBD1. The ends lost 0 bases at V and 7 bases at J; junction bases unmatched: 11. CDR1 is LGHDT, CDR2 YNNKEL, per germline (reference sequence). The CDR3 consists of 16 residues. The CDR3 bases are TGTGCCAGCAGCCAAGATAGGAGGGGGCGCTTAGTTGGCTACACCTTC. Encoded protein: CASSQDRRGRLVGYTF.

This clone was recorded a few times. The rearrangement links TRBV25-1 to TRBJ2-1, with 10 bases identical to TRBD1. The CDR3 is made up of 16 amino acids. Germline V lookup: CDR1 MGHDK, CDR2 SYGVNS. After removal of 6 bases from V and 1 base from J, the junction contained 6 bases not matched to a gene. CDR3 sequence: CASRGDRGRSYNEQFF. DNA of the CDR3: TGTGCCAGCAGGGGGGACAGGGGTCGGTCCTACAATGAGCAGTTCTTC.

The chain uses TRBV5-5 and TRBJ2-5; D may be TRBD1 (6 bases). CDR3 length: 12 residues. The germline gives CDR1 SGHKS, CDR2 YYEKEE (reference sequence). Trimming took off 2 bases at V and 5 bases at J, with 7 bases between the two ends. In DNA, the CDR3 is TGTGCCAGCAGCTTTGGGGGCGAGACCCAGTACTTC. Translation: CASSFGGETQYF. Drawing the rest from reference TRBV5-5 and TRBJ2-5, the complete variable domain is DAGVTQSPTHLIKTRGQQVTLRCSPISGHKSVSWYQQVLGQGPQFIFQYYEKEERGRGNFPDRFSARQFPNYSSELNVNALLLGDSALYLCASSFGGETQYFGPGTRLLVL.

The chain has TRBV5-4 and TRBJ2-7; D gene unclear. Germline CDR1 and CDR2: SGHNT and YYREEE (reference sequence). The CDR3 extends over 14 amino acids. V dropped 0 bases and J dropped 4 bases, with 11 bases sitting between them. CDR3 amino acids: CASSLGGYAYEQYF. The CDR3 nucleotides are TGTGCCAGCAGCTTGGGCGGCTATGCGTACGAGCAGTACTTC.

The chain is built from TRBV9 and TRBJ1-4, with TRBD1 identical over 7 bases. Germline CDR1 and CDR2: SGDLS and YYNGEE. The ends lost 4 bases at V and 8 bases at J; junction bases unmatched: 11. The CDR3 spans 15 residues. The CDR3 coding sequence is TGTGCCAGCAGCCCATGGGACAGTTCGGCAGAAAAACTGTTTTTT. Protein sequence: CASSPWDSSAEKLFF. Drawing the rest from reference TRBV9 and TRBJ1-4, the complete variable domain is DSGVTQTPKHLITATGQRVTLRCSPRSGDLSVYWYQQSLDQGLQFLIQYYNGEERAKGNILERFSAQQFPDLHSELNLSSLELGDSALYFCASSPWDSSAEKLFFGSGTQLSVL.